These T cell receptor beta chains were read from a single sample in a study of response to subunit inactivated influenza vaccine. TCRdb re-called the RT-PCR reads with MiXCR, one entry per CDR3 protein. The sample lists about 800,000 distinct CDR3 sequences, about 20% seen once, with around 9.6% in the top ten. Sample: PBMCs from blood, taken roughly 5 days after vaccination. All receptors come from a man aged 45-65 years who received an inactivated influenza vaccine. CDR3s include the opening cysteine and the closing phenylalanine or tryptophan. D genes are given only for firm matches. Clone size is not always given. Where it is, it says once, few, many or a class for expanded clones.

CDR3nt,CDR3aa,v_gene,d_gene,j_gene,abundance
TGTGCCAGCAGCTTCTATCTCCCAGGGGGTGCGGGCACAGATACGCAGTATTTT,CASSFYLPGGAGTDTQYF,TRBV11-2,TRBD1,TRBJ2-3,once
TGTGCCAGCAGCCAAGATCACGCCGTTTCCTACGAGCAGTACTTC,CASSQDHAVSYEQYF,TRBV4-2,NA,TRBJ2-7,once
TGTGCCACCTGGACAACGAACACCGGGGAGCTGTTTTTT,CATWTTNTGELFF,TRBV6-1,NA,TRBJ2-2,few
TGCAGCGTTGAAGTTCCCCGGCAGGGGAAAGGACATGAAAAACTGTTTTTT,CSVEVPRQGKGHEKLFF,TRBV29-1,NA,TRBJ1-4,few
TGCAGTGCGACTATACACCCTAACTATGGCTACACCTTC,CSATIHPNYGYTF,TRBV20-1,NA,TRBJ1-2,many
TGTGCCATCAGTGCGACTGGCGGGAGAGCTGATACGCAGTATTTT,CAISATGGRADTQYF,TRBV10-3,TRBD2,TRBJ2-3,few
TGTGCCAGCAGTTTCGAGAAGTCTTCGACGCAGTATTTT,CASSFEKSSTQYF,TRBV12-3/TRBV12-4,NA,TRBJ2-3,NA
TGTGCCAGCAGTCCTTCTAGCGGGAATAACAATGAGCAGTTCTTC,CASSPSSGNNNEQFF,TRBV12-3/TRBV12-4,TRBD2,TRBJ2-1,few
TGCGCCAGCAGCCAAGAATCAGGGCGGACCTACGAGCAGTACTTC,CASSQESGRTYEQYF,TRBV4-3,NA,TRBJ2-7,NA
TGTGCCACCTCAGGGGAAGATCAGCCCCAGCATTTT,CATSGEDQPQHF,TRBV12-3/TRBV12-4,NA,TRBJ1-5,NA
TGCAGTGCTAGTCAGGGGTTTGATCAGCCCCAGCATTTT,CSASQGFDQPQHF,TRBV20-1,NA,TRBJ1-5,few
TGTGCCAGCAGCGTTGGAAGCGGACTCGGCACAGATACGCAGTATTTT,CASSVGSGLGTDTQYF,TRBV9,NA,TRBJ2-3,NA
TGTGCCAGCAGCCATTATCCCCCGGGGGAGACCCAGTACTTC,CASSHYPPGETQYF,TRBV7-8,NA,TRBJ2-5,medium-sized
TGTGCCAGCAGCGTAGGAGGAATAGCGGGAAGTGAGACCCAGTACTTC,CASSVGGIAGSETQYF,TRBV9,TRBD2,TRBJ2-5,NA
TGTGCCAGCAGTCCCCGCGCCAGGTCCACTGAAGCTTTCTTT,CASSPRARSTEAFF,TRBV12-3/TRBV12-4,NA,TRBJ1-1,NA
TGTGCCAGCGTTCCGGCAGGAGGAAACTCTGGAAACACCATATATTTT,CASVPAGGNSGNTIYF,TRBV7-8,NA,TRBJ1-3,many